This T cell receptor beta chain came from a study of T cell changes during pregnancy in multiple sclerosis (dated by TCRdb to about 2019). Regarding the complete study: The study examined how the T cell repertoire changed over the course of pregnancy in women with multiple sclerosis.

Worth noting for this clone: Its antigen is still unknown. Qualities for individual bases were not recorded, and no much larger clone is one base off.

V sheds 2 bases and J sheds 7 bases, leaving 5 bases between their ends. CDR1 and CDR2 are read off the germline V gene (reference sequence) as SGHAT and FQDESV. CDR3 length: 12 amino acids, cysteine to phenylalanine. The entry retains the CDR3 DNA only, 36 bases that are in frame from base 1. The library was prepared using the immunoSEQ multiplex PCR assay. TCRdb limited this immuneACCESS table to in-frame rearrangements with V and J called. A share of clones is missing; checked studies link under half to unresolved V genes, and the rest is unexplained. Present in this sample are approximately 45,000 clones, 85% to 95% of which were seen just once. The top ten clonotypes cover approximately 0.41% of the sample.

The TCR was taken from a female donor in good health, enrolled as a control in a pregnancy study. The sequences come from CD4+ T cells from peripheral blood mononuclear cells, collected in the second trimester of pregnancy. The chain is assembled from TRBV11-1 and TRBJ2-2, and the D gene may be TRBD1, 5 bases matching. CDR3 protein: CASSLQGGELFF. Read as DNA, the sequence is TGTGCCAGCAGCTTACAGGGCGGGGAGCTGTTTTTT.